Below, 8 T cell receptor beta chains from the same sample are listed, as sequenced in a study of regulatory and conventional T cells in RAG deficiency. Blood CD4+ CD25-low CD127-high conventional T cells supplied the genomic DNA template. TCRdb keeps only in-frame clones here, not all; method: immunoSEQ multiplex PCR. The profile shows approximately 21,000 clones, approximately 95% of them singletons. This same sample was also part of a study on regulatory T cells. In that study: The primer mix had 52 TRBV and 13 TRBJ primers.

Material for sequencing was CD25- CD4+ T cells sorted from blood. The receptors originated from a human donor in good health.

The chain links TRBV2 to TRBJ2-3, with TRBD2 matching over 13 bases. Germline-derived CDR1 and CDR2 are SNHLY and FYNNEI. V trimming: 7 bases; J trimming: 5 bases; junction bases outside the gene matches: 18. This CDR3 has 19 residues. The CDR3 sequence is CASTHFGPRLAGGRDTQYF. CDR3 coding DNA: TGTGCCAGCACCCACTTCGGACCGAGACTAGCGGGGGGACGAGATACGCAGTATTTT.

The chain links TRBV5-1 to TRBJ2-3, with 8 bases fitting TRBD2. Germline assignment: CDR1 SGHRS and CDR2 YFSETQ. The J segment lost 6 bases and the V segment lost 0 bases, leaving 9 bases of the junction unmatched. The CDR3 totals 16 residues. The chain's CDR3 is CASSLAVGRLADTQYF. The CDR3 DNA is TGCGCCAGCAGCTTGGCGGTTGGGCGACTAGCGGATACGCAGTATTTT.

The rearrangement uses TRBV29-1 and TRBJ1-3; D remains unclear. V lost 0 bases to trimming and J lost 0 bases, with 6 bases between them. Germline loops: CDR1 SQVTM, CDR2 ANQGSEA. The CDR3 runs to 14 residues. The CDR3 is CSVEDLYSGNTIYF. As DNA, the CDR3 is TGCAGCGTTGAAGATCTGTACTCTGGAAACACCATATATTTT.

This clone showed up just once. This chain joins TRBV10-1 and TRBJ2-7; 8 nucleotides align to TRBD2. This CDR3 region has 13 residues. CDR1 is WNHNN and CDR2 is SYGVQD in the germline V gene (reference sequence). The V segment lost 10 bases and the J segment 5 bases; nucleotides outside the gene matches: 10. The CDR3 nucleotides are TGCGCCACGAGCCGGGGGGGGACCAACGAGCAGTACTTC. Amino acid sequence: CATSRGGTNEQYF.

The V gene is TRBV7-9, the J gene TRBJ1-4, with a weak D call TRBD1 (6 bases). Per germline, CDR1 SEHNR and CDR2 FQNEAQ (reference sequence). The CDR3 is 14 residues long. Trimming left V 2 bases short and J 8 bases short, with 12 bases between. The CDR3 DNA is TGTGCCAGCAGCTTATCAGGGGTTGGAGAAAAACTGTTTTTT. This translates into CASSLSGVGEKLFF.

The rearrangement uses TRBV29-1 and TRBJ2-6, with unresolved D. There are 13 residues in the CDR3. The germline V and J ends were trimmed by 6 bases and 1 base, with 7 bases remaining between them. Looked up from germline, CDR1 is SQVTM and CDR2 is ANQGSEA. The CDR3 sequence is CSVYWSGANVLTF. CDR3 DNA: TGCAGCGTGTACTGGTCTGGGGCCAACGTCCTGACTTTC.

This rearrangement joins TRBV2 to TRBJ1-1, with D perhaps TRBD1 (6 bases). This CDR3 has 13 residues. Germline lookup yields CDR1 SNHLY and CDR2 FYNNEI. In nucleotides, the CDR3 is TGTGCGGGTACAGGGACGACGAACACTGAAGCTTTCTTT. It encodes CAGTGTTNTEAFF.

The chain links TRBV5-1 to TRBJ1-6; D is perhaps TRBD1 (6 bases). In germline, CDR1 is SGHRS, CDR2 YFSETQ. The V gene lost 0 bases and the J gene lost 3 bases, with 13 bases spanning the gap. This CDR3 comprises 17 residues. The chain's CDR3 is CASSLAGDMSYNSPLHF. CDR3 nucleotides: TGCGCCAGCAGCTTGGCCGGGGACATGAGCTATAATTCACCCCTCCACTTT.